The 25 T cell receptor beta chains reported below all come from one sample, sequenced in a study of cytomegalovirus exposure and HLA in healthy donors. Using immunoSEQ multiplex PCR, the repertoire was profiled, and TCRdb retains in-frame clones only, with some absent. The sample has some 170,000 clones; about 87% are singletons. What was sequenced was PBMCs. The origin of the receptors is a woman in her twenties or thirties in good health and CMV-seronegative.

This clone was recorded once. V usage is TRBV5-6 and J usage is TRBJ2-3; TRBD2 matches at 9 bases. The J segment lost 5 bases and the V segment lost 0 bases, leaving 4 bases of the junction unmatched. This CDR3 comprises 15 residues. Germline V gives CDR1 SGHDT, CDR2 YYEEEE. In DNA form, the CDR3 reads TGTGCCAGCAGCTTGGGCGGGGGGGAGGGAGATACGCAGTATTTT. Translation: CASSLGGGEGDTQYF.

This chain connects TRBV7-2 to TRBJ2-1; D uncertain. The CDR3 is made up of 11 amino acids. Germline assignment: CDR1 SGHTA and CDR2 FQGNSA. V dropped 6 bases and J dropped 5 bases, with 5 bases sitting between them. CDR3 loop: CASSRDNEQFF. CDR3 sequence (DNA): TGTGCCAGCAGTAGAGACAATGAGCAGTTCTTC.

V gene TRBV9 combines with J gene TRBJ2-2, with D tentatively TRBD1 (6 bases). Trimming pared 5 bases from V and 1 base from J, leaving 15 bases between. The length of the CDR3 is 16 residues. The germline gives CDR1 SGDLS, CDR2 YYNGEE. CDR3 loop: CASSRSTGQNTGELFF. Here the CDR3 DNA reads TGTGCCAGCAGTCGTAGTACGGGACAGAACACCGGGGAGCTGTTTTTT.

This chain connects TRBV14 to TRBJ1-1; D ambiguous. This CDR3 is built from 16 residues. Germline assignment: CDR1 SGHDN and CDR2 FVKESK. Deletions cut 0 bases from V and 1 base from J, with 12 bases between. The CDR3 reads CASSQDPMEKNTEAFF. The CDR3 bases are TGTGCCAGCAGCCAAGATCCTATGGAGAAGAACACTGAAGCTTTCTTT.

The V and J genes are TRBV5-1 and TRBJ2-1; 15 nucleotides agree with TRBD2. The CDR3 spans 21 residues. Germline-derived CDR1 and CDR2 are SGHRS and YFSETQ. J gave up 0 bases and V 6 bases, and 16 bases lay outside the gene matches. CDR3 bases: TGCGCCAGCACCATGAGTCCGGGACTAGCGGGGGGCCAAGGCTCCTACAATGAGCAGTTCTTC. It is translated as CASTMSPGLAGGQGSYNEQFF.

The chain is built from TRBV4-3 and TRBJ2-5, with D uncertain. Germline values: CDR1 LGHNA, CDR2 YSLEER. The CDR3 has 15 amino acids. V was trimmed by 0 bases and J by 5 bases, leaving 13 bases between them. CDR3 sequence reads: CASSQDRGVSETQYF. CDR3 in DNA: TGCGCCAGCAGCCAAGATCGTGGAGTTTCGGAGACCCAGTACTTC.

The rearrangement uses TRBV6-6 and TRBJ1-4; 8 bases are a match to TRBD1. This CDR3 is built from 16 residues. Germline lookup yields CDR1 MNHNY and CDR2 SVGAGI (reference sequence). The V segment lost 6 bases and the J segment 0 bases; nucleotides outside the gene matches: 6. The CDR3 region has the DNA TGTGCCAGCAGACCTGGACAGGGTGCAACTAATGAAAAACTGTTTTTT. It specifies CASRPGQGATNEKLFF.

This chain connects TRBV5-1 to TRBJ2-1; D might be TRBD2 (7 bases). This CDR3 has 17 residues. V was shortened by 4 bases and J by 0 bases, with 17 bases between the two germline ends. The germline gives CDR1 SGHRS, CDR2 YFSETQ. The CDR3 coding sequence is TGCGCCAGCAGCCCGGGAGCGGGACACTACTCCTACAATGAGCAGTTCTTC. Amino acid sequence: CASSPGAGHYSYNEQFF. The full variable domain, with the rest looked up from reference TRBV5-1 and TRBJ2-1, is KAGVTQTPRYLIKTRGQQVTLSCSPISGHRSVSWYQQTPGQGLQFLFEYFSETQRNKGNFPGRFSGRQFSNSRSEMNVSTLELGDSALYLCASSPGAGHYSYNEQFFGPGTRLTVL.

The chain is built from TRBV4-1 and TRBJ1-2, with 7 bases fitting TRBD1. From germline, CDR1 is MGHRA and CDR2 YSYEKL. V shed 4 bases and J 3 bases; nucleotides not matched to a gene: 5. The CDR3 length is 14 residues. CDR3 amino acids: CASSPAGGDYGYTF. The CDR3 DNA reads as TGCGCCAGCAGCCCGGCAGGGGGAGACTATGGCTACACCTTC.

This chain joins TRBV6-1 and TRBJ2-7, with TRBD1 matching 7 bases. The trim removed 5 bases at V and 3 bases at J, leaving 10 bases unmatched. Germline V gene lookup returns CDR1 MNHNS and CDR2 SASEGT. This CDR3 has 15 residues. CDR3 amino acids: CASSRDSQSNYEQYF. CDR3 DNA: TGTGCCAGCAGTCGGGACAGTCAGTCGAACTACGAGCAGTACTTC.

This clone has just one count. The sample has other DNA sequences that encode this CDR3 too. This chain's CDR3 is CAMTEPTDTQYF. CDR3 sequence (DNA): TGTGCCATGACAGAACCCACAGATACGCAGTATTTT. The V gene is TRBV2, the J gene TRBJ2-3; weak D call: TRBD1 (5 bases). This CDR3 contains 12 residues. Looked up from germline, CDR1 is SNHLY and CDR2 is FYNNEI. V was shortened by 10 bases and J by 2 bases, with 10 bases between the two germline ends. Based on the CDR3 plus reference TRBV2 and TRBJ2-3, the full variable domain is EPEVTQTPSHQVTQMGQEVILRCVPISNHLYFYWYRQILGQKVEFLVSFYNNEISEKSEIFDDQFSVERPDGSNFTLKIRSTKLEDSAMYFCAMTEPTDTQYFGPGTRLTVL.

V is TRBV10-1 and J is TRBJ2-5; 9 bases match TRBD1. This CDR3 spans 18 amino acids. Trimming at V came to 3 bases and at J to 5 bases, leaving 16 bases not matched to a gene. Germline-derived CDR1 and CDR2 are WNHNN and SYGVQD (reference sequence). CDR3 loop: CASSDHRDRALGGETQYF. The CDR3 coding sequence is TGCGCCAGCAGTGACCACCGGGACAGGGCCCTAGGCGGCGAGACCCAGTACTTC.

V gene TRBV5-6 combines with J gene TRBJ2-2; 7 nucleotides match TRBD1. The CDR3 length is 16 residues. V trimming: 3 bases; J trimming: 5 bases; junction bases outside the gene matches: 10. The germline gives CDR1 SGHDT, CDR2 YYEEEE. This CDR3 reads CASSWTGTASTGELFF. For the CDR3, the DNA is TGTGCCAGCAGCTGGACCGGGACAGCGTCTACCGGGGAGCTGTTTTTT.

The rearrangement joins TRBV5-1 to TRBJ2-1; 8 bases agree with TRBD2. Germline V gives CDR1 SGHRS, CDR2 YFSETQ. The CDR3 contains 14 residues. Trimming at V came to 2 bases and at J to 5 bases, leaving 3 bases not matched to a gene. CDR3 sequence: CASSLAGANNEQFF. In DNA, the CDR3 is TGCGCCAGCAGCTTAGCGGGGGCCAACAATGAGCAGTTCTTC.

This clone was recorded a few times. The J gene is TRBJ2-5, the V gene TRBV19; TRBD1 aligns across 7 bases. V was clipped by 4 bases and J by 3 bases; unmatched bases: 5. In germline, CDR1 is LNHDA, CDR2 SQIVND (reference sequence). The CDR3 is made up of 14 amino acids. In nucleotides, the CDR3 is TGTGCCAGTAGTAAGCCCGGGACAGAAGAGACCCAGTACTTC. Translated: CASSKPGTEETQYF.

V and J are TRBV5-6 and TRBJ1-2, with a possible D match to TRBD1 (6 bases). The germline V gene encodes CDR1 SGHDT and CDR2 YYEEEE. The V end lost 4 bases, the J end lost 3 bases, and 16 bases lay between the germline ends. The length of the CDR3 is 15 residues. The CDR3 loop reads CASSPRGRGHYGYTF. CDR3 coding DNA: TGTGCCAGCAGCCCTAGGGGCAGGGGTCACTATGGCTACACCTTC.

The rearrangement uses TRBV27 and TRBJ1-2, with D tentatively TRBD1 (5 bases). CDR1 MNHEY and CDR2 SMNVEV come from the germline V gene (reference sequence). This CDR3 is 13 amino acids long. V was pared by 9 bases and J by 0 bases, with 11 bases between. CDR3 loop: CARQGWANYGYTF. In DNA form, the CDR3 reads TGTGCCAGGCAGGGTTGGGCTAACTATGGCTACACCTTC.

The chain combines TRBV9 with TRBJ1-6, with TRBD1 matching over 7 bases. The V and J ends lost 4 bases and 5 bases, in that order; junction bases with no gene match: 6. Germline V CDR1 and CDR2: SGDLS, YYNGEE. The CDR3 contains 15 residues. CDR3: CASSLGQLNNSPLHF. The DNA for the CDR3 is TGTGCCAGCAGCCTGGGACAGCTGAATAATTCACCCCTCCACTTT.

The table lists this clone with a count of one. The rearrangement links TRBV9 to TRBJ1-1; 11 nucleotides match TRBD1. The CDR3 extends over 16 amino acids. The trim removed 5 bases at V and 4 bases at J, leaving 10 bases unmatched. The germline CDR1 and CDR2 sequences are SGDLS and YYNGEE. The CDR3 DNA follows: TGTGCCAGCAGTGTAAGGGACAGGGGGTTTCCCACTGAAGCTTTCTTT. Translated, it gives CASSVRDRGFPTEAFF.

In nucleotides, the CDR3 is TGTGCCAGCAGCTGCGGGCCCCGGATTTGGTATGGCTACACCTTC. Protein sequence: CASSCGPRIWYGYTF. The chain combines TRBV11-3 with TRBJ1-2; no reliable D call. V lost 4 bases, J lost 5 bases, and 17 bases lay in between. CDR1 and CDR2 from the germline V gene are SGHNT and YENEEA. CDR3 length: 15 amino acids.

The chain links TRBV7-9 to TRBJ1-6; unclear D gene. The germline V gene encodes CDR1 SEHNR and CDR2 FQNEAQ (reference sequence). The CDR3 length is 14 residues. V shed 1 base and J shed 10 bases, with 11 bases lying between them. The CDR3 here is CASSLELLVSPLHF. In DNA form, the CDR3 reads TGTGCCAGCAGCTTAGAACTCCTGGTGTCACCCCTCCACTTT.

The V call is TRBV7-2, the J call TRBJ2-3, with a tentative D call TRBD2 (6 bases). Germline-derived CDR1 and CDR2 are SGHTA and FQGNSA. This CDR3 contains 13 residues. Trimming took off 6 bases at V and 5 bases at J, with 12 bases between the two ends. The DNA for the CDR3 is TGTGCCAGCAGGTGGGACTTTCAAGATACGCAGTATTTT. It translates to CASRWDFQDTQYF.

In this sample, this clone turned up a few times. The V call is TRBV6-5, the J call TRBJ2-7; TRBD2 might be the D (5 bases). The CDR3 is 11 residues long. The germline V gene has CDR1 MNHEY and CDR2 SVGAGI. V lost 8 bases, J lost 7 bases, and 12 bases lay in between. CDR3 DNA: TGTGCCAGCGGATTTTCGGGGGAGCAGTACTTC. Translation gives CASGFSGEQYF.

CDR3 loop: CASSPGSGSTIYF. The CDR3 DNA sequence: TGTGCCAGCAGCCCGGGGTCCGGGAGCACCATATATTTT. The chain uses TRBV7-2 and TRBJ1-3, with D uncertain. Germline V gives CDR1 SGHTA, CDR2 FQGNSA. Deletions cut 5 bases from V and 9 bases from J, with 14 bases between. There are 13 residues in the CDR3.

This clone occurred a few times. CDR3 sequence reads: CASTPGGQGSGYTF. DNA for the CDR3: TGTGCCAGTACCCCAGGGGGGCAGGGGAGTGGCTACACCTTC. The chain uses TRBV19 and TRBJ1-2; 7 bases map to TRBD1. Germline CDR1 and CDR2: LNHDA and SQIVND (reference sequence). V was pared by 7 bases and J by 7 bases, with 12 bases of the junction left unmatched. This CDR3 contains 14 residues.